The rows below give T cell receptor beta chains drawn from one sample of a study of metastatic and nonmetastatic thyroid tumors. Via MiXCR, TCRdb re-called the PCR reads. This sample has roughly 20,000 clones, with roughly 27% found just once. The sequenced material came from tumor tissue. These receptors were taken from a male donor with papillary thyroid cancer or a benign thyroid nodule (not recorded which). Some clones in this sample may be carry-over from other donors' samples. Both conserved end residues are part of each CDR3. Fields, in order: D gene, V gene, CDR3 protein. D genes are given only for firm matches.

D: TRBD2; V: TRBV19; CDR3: CASRLRTSGSDEQYF
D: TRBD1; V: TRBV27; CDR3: CASSLRRTGWEPEKLFF
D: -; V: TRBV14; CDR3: CASSQDAASLLYGYTF
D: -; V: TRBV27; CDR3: CASSPYIYQETQYF
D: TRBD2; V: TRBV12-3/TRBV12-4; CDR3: CASSLVLAGRDEQFF
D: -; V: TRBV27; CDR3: CASSLGRGYEQYF
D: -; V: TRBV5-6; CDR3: CASSFVLWNEQFF
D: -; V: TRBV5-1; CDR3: CASSLGSCYVEQFF
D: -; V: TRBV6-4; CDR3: CASSDSNERGDTGELFF
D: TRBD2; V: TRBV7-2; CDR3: CASSLSGGAHGELFF
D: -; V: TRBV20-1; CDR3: CSAYSGHFSNQPQHF
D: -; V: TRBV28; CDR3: CASGVGGSVNEKLFF
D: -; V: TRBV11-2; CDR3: CASMGQISYNEQFF
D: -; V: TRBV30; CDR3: CAWTAPGWENTEAFF
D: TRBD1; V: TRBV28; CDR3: CASSLTGDYEQYF
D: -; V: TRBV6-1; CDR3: CASNSWKTPRTYTQYF
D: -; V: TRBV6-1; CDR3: CASSVRSRDIYSYNEQFF
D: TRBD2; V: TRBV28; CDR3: CASLTPTGGGRGEQYF
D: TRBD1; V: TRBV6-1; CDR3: CASSPQGAASYNEQFF
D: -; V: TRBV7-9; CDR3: CASSLERFEQFF
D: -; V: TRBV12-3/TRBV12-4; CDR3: CASSYSNQPQHF
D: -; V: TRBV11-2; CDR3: CASSVGLTNTYEQYF
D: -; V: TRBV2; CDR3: CASIRAGDGEAFF
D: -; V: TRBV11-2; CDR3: CASTETREPPFESNQPQHF
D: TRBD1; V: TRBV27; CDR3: CASSLKGAWYNEQFF
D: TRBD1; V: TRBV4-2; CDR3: CASSRDPQGAGANVLTF
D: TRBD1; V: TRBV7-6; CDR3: CASSSTGTGYSYEQYF
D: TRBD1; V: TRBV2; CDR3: CASSDGWTGGRDTEAFF
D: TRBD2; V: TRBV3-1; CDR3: CASSQDLVAGYNEQFF
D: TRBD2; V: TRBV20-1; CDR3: CSATSGTSGNYEQYF
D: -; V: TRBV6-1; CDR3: CALEDECRYEQYF
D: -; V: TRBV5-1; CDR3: CASGGSVGSYEQYF
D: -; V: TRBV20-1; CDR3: CSASLRYEGANVLTF
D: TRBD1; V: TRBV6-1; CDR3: CASRGQKNTEAFF
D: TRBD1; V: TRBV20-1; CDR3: CSAKGQGGWATESFF
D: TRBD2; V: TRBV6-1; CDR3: CASRPGLAYEHYF
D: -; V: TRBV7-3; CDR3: CASSLGGGREEPLHF
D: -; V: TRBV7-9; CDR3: CASSPTGTLMNEQYF
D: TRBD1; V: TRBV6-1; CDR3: CASSAGQGRYEQYF
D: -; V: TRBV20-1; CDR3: CSAREAGRDWEQYF
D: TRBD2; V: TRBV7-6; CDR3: CASSFQGLPNEQFF
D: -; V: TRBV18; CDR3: CASSPGPDSSDTQYF
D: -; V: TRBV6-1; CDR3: CASSTDETGYGYTF
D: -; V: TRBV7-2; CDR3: CASSRPGGGETQYF
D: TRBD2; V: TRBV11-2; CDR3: CASSLVLAGYNEQFF
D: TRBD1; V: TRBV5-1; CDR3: CASSAGTGQPQHF
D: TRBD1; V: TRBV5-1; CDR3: CASSSDRVGQETQYF
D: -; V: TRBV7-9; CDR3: CASRPSGGSGTEAFF
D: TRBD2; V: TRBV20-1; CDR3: CSARDLSGDTGELFF
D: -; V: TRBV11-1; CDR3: CASSLELAYTEAFF
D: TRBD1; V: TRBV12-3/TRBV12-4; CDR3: CASSSGDRGGYGYTF
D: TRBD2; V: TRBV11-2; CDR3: CASSLDSSGSGREQYF
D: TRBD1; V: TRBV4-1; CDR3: CASQDLTGIAYEQYF
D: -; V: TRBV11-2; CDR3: CASSKVLMNTEAFF
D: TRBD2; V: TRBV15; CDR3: CATSRDTLAGGPEDTQYF
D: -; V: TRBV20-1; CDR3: CSGHPWDTYEQYF
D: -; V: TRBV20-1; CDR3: CSARDRDRLYEQYF
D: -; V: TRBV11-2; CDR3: CASSRLEAAMNTEAFF
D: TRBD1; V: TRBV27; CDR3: CASSTWGQGDNEQFF
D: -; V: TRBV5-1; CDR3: CASSLAQTAGGSPLHF